This TCR beta chain derives from a study of Ad26.COV2.S vaccination and SARS-CoV-2 variants. Looking at the study overall: Ad26.COV2.S, an intramuscular injection, was given once or twice 56 days apart. Notes on the study in general: Vaccine and placebo recipients had similar non-spike TCR breadth.

The method was immunoSEQ multiplex PCR; TCRdb's version includes in-frame clones alone and lacks a portion of them. The table has around 240,000 clones, around 89% seen once. Treatment in this sample: around 19 received Ad26.COV2.S at low or high dose, single or two shots; several received placebo; per-sample allocation not given. Collection of the samples took place on day 63 after the first injection of vaccine or placebo. The sample holds a few counts of this clone. What it binds is unknown. The V and J ends lost 8 bases and 7 bases, in that order; junction bases with no gene match: 7. From germline, CDR1 is LNHDA and CDR2 SQIVND (reference sequence). The CDR3 loop spans 13 amino acids.

Here the sequenced sample was peripheral blood, taken in a trial of Ad26.COV2.S vaccine versus placebo. The chain uses TRBV19 and TRBJ1-2, with 10 bases matching TRBD1. The sequence was obtained from a person between 18 and 65 years old who received the Ad26.COV2.S COVID-19 vaccine or a placebo. The CDR3, as DNA: TGTGCCAGTTCTACCGGGACAGGGGTTGGCTACACCTTC. Protein sequence: CASSTGTGVGYTF.